This T cell receptor (beta chain) was identified during a study of blood T cell repertoires in COVID-19. Looking at the study overall: The United States, Italy and Spain provided the acute and convalescent COVID-19 samples.

The CDR3 extends over 14 amino acids. Trimming took 3 bases from V and 2 from J, leaving 10 bases between them. Germline V CDR1 and CDR2: LNHNV, YYDKDF (reference sequence). Profiling relied on immunoSEQ multiplex PCR, and the TCRdb table lists in-frame clones only, not all of them. The sample carries under 250,000 clones, around 86% recorded once. This chain links TRBV15 with TRBJ1-2; perhaps TRBD1 as D (6 bases). The sequence was collected from a woman aged 60-75 years who had recovered from COVID-19. Sequencing input: peripheral blood. CDR3 region: CATSRDSLNYGYTF. In nucleotides, the CDR3 is TGTGCCACCAGCAGGGACAGTTTAAACTATGGCTACACCTTC. The variable domain in full, completed from reference TRBV15 and TRBJ1-2, reads DAMVIQNPRYQVTQFGKPVTLSCSQTLNHNVMYWYQQKSSQAPKLLFHYYDKDFNNEADTPDNFQSRRPNTSFCFLDIRSPGLGDTAMYLCATSRDSLNYGYTFGSGTRLTVV.